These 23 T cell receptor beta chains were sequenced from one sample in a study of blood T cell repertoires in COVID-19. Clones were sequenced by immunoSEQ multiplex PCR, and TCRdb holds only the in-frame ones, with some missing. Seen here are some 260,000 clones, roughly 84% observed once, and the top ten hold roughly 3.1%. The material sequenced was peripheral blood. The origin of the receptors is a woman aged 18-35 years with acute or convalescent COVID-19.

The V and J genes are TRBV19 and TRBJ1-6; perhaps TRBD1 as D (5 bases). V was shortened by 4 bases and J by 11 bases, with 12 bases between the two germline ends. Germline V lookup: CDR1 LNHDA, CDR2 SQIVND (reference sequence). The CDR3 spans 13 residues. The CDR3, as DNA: TGTGCCAGTAGTACGCAGGGTAGGCCACCCCTCCACTTT. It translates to CASSTQGRPPLHF.

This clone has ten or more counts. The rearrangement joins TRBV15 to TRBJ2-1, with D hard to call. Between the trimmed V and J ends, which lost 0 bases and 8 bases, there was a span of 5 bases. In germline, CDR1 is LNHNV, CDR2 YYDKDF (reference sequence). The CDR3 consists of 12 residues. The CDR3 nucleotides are TGTGCCACCAGCAGAGATGAGGATGAGCAGTTCTTC. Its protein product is CATSRDEDEQFF.

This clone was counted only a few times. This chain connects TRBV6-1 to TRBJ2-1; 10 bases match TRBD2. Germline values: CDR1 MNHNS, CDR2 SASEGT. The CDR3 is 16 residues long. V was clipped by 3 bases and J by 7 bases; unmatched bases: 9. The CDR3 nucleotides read TGTGCCAGCAGTGACCGAACCGGGACTAGCGCAAATGAGCAGTTCTTC. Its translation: CASSDRTGTSANEQFF.

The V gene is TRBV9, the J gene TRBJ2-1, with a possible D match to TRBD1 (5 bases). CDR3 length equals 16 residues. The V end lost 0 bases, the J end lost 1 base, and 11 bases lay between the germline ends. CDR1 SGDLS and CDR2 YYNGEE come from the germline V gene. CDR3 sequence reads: CASSVAGSGSYNEQFF. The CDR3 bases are TGTGCCAGCAGCGTAGCCGGGTCAGGGTCCTACAATGAGCAGTTCTTC.

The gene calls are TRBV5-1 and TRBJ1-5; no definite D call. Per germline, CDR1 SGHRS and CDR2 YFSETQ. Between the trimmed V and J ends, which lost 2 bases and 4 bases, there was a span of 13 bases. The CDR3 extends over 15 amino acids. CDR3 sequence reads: CASSLGVAGNQPQHF. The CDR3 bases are TGCGCCAGCAGCTTAGGTGTGGCGGGTAATCAGCCCCAGCATTTT.

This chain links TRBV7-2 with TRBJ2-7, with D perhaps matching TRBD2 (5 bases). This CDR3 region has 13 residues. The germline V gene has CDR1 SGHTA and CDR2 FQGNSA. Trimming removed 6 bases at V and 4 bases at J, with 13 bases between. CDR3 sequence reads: CASREGERYEQYF. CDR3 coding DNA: TGTGCCAGCAGAGAGGGCGAGAGATACGAGCAGTACTTC.

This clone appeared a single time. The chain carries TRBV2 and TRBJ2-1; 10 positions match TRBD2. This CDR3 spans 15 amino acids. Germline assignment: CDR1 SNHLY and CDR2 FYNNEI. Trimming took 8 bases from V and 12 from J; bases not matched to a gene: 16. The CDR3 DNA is TGTGCCAGCGGGGAACCGCCCATAGCGGGAGGTGGGCAGTTCTTC. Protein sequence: CASGEPPIAGGGQFF.

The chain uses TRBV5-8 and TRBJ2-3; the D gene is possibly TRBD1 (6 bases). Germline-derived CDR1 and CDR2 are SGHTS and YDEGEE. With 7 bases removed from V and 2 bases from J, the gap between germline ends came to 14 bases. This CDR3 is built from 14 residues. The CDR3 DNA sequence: TGTGCCAGCCTATTCGGACAGTTCACAGATACGCAGTATTTT. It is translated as CASLFGQFTDTQYF.

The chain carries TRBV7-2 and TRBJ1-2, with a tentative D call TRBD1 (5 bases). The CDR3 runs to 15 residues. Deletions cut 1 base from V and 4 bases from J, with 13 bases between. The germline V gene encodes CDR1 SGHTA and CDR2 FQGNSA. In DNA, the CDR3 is TGTGCCAGCAGCTTAGTGGGGGGAGAGGGCTATGGCTACACCTTC. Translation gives CASSLVGGEGYGYTF.

CDR3 nucleotides: TGTGCCAGCAAGTATCTAGCGGGAGGGAGACTGAACACCGGGGAGCTGTTTTTT. It specifies CASKYLAGGRLNTGELFF. The genes are TRBV2 and TRBJ2-2; 12 bases are a match to TRBD2. Germline CDR1 SNHLY, CDR2 FYNNEI. CDR3 length: 18 residues. V lost 7 bases to trimming and J lost 1 base; unmatched junction nucleotides: 10.

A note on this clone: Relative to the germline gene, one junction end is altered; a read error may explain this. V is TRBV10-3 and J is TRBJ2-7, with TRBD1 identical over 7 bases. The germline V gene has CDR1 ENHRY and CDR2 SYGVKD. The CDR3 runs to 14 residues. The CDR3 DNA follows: TGTGCCGCGGCCCGACAGGGATTATCCTCCGAGCAGTACTTC. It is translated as CAAARQGLSSEQYF.

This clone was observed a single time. CDR3: CASSLQRASTDTQYF. DNA for the CDR3: TGTGCCAGCAGTCTCCAGCGGGCGAGCACAGATACGCAGTATTTT. V and J are TRBV7-9 and TRBJ2-3, with D tentatively TRBD2 (6 bases). The CDR3 is 15 amino acids. Germline V lookup: CDR1 SEHNR, CDR2 FQNEAQ (reference sequence). V shed 6 bases and J shed 0 bases, with 13 bases lying between them.

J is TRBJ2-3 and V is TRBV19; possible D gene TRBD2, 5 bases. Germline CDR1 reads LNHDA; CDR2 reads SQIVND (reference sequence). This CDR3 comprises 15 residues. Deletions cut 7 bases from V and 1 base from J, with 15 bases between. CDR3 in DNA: TGTGCCAGTACCCCAGTGGGAGAGGGCACAGATACGCAGTATTTT. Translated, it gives CASTPVGEGTDTQYF.

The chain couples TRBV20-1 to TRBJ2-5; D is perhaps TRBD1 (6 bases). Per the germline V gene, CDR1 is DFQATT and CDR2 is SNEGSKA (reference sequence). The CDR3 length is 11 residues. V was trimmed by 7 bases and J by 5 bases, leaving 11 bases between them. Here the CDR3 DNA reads TGCAGTGGACAGGTTATGGAGACCCAGTACTTC. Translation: CSGQVMETQYF.

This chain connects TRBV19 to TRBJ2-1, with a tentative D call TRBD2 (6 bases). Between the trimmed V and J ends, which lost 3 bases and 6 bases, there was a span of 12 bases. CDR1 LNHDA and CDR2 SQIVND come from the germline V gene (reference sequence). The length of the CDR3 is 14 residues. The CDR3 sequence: CASSIQRAGNEQFF. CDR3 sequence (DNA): TGTGCCAGTAGTATTCAGCGGGCGGGCAATGAGCAGTTCTTC. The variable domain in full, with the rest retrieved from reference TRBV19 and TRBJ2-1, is DGGITQSPKYLFRKEGQNVTLSCEQNLNHDAMYWYRQDPGQGLRLIYYSQIVNDFQKGDIAEGYSVSREKKESFPLTVTSAQKNPTAFYLCASSIQRAGNEQFFGPGTRLTVL.

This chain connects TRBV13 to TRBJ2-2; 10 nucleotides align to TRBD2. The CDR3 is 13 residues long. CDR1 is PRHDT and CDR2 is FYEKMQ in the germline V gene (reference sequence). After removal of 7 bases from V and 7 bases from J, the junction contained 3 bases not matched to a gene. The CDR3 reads CASTSGRGGELFF. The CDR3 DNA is TGTGCCAGCACCAGCGGGAGGGGCGGGGAGCTGTTTTTT.

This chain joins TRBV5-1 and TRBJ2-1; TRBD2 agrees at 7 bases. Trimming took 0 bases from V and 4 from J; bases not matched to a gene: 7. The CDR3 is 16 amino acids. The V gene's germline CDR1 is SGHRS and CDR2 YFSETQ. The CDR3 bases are TGCGCCAGCAGCTTGGCCGAGGGCGGGAGATACAATGAGCAGTTCTTC. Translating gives CASSLAEGGRYNEQFF.

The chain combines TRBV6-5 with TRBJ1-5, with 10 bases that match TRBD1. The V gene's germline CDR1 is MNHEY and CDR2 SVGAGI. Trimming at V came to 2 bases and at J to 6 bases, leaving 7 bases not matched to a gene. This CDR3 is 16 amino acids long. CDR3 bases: TGTGCCAGCAGTTACAGACAGGGGGCCCGGGTTCAGCCCCAGCATTTT. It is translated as CASSYRQGARVQPQHF.

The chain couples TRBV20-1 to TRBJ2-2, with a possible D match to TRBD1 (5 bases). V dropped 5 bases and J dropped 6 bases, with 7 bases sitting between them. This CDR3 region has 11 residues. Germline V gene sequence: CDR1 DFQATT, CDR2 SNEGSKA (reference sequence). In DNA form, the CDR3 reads TGCAGTGCTCAGGGTCCCGGGGAGCTGTTTTTT. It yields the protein CSAQGPGELFF.

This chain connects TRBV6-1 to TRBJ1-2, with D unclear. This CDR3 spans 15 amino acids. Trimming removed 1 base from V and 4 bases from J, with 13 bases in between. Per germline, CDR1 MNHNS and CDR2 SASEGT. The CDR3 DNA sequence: TGTGCCAGCAGTGAAGTTCACGGGAATCGCTATGGCTACACCTTC. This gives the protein CASSEVHGNRYGYTF.

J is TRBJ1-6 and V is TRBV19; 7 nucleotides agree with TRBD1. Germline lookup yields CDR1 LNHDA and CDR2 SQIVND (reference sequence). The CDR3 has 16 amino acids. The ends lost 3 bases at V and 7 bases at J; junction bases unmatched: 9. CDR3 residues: CASSITVTGENSPLHF. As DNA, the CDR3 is TGTGCCAGTAGTATCACGGTCACAGGGGAGAATTCACCCCTCCACTTT.

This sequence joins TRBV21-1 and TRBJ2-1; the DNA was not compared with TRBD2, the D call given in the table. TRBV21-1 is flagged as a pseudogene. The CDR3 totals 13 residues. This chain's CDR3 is CASSKWSWSQQFF. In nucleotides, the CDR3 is TGTGCCAGCAGCAAATGGAGCTGGAGTCAGCAGTTCTTC.

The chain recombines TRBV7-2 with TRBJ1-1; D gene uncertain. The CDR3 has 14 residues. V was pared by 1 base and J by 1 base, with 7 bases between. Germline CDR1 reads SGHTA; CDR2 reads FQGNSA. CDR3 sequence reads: CASSLGVANTEAFF. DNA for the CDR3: TGTGCCAGCAGCTTAGGGGTAGCGAACACTGAAGCTTTCTTT.